A selection of T cell receptor beta chains follows, all from one sample in a study of T cell changes during pregnancy in multiple sclerosis. Using immunoSEQ multiplex PCR, the repertoire was profiled, and TCRdb retains in-frame clones only, with some absent. Of about 94,000 clones in the sample, around 93% were seen once. The input for sequencing was peripheral blood, taken after pregnancy. These TCRs come from a female donor with multiple sclerosis, enrolled in a pregnancy study. The CDR3 runs from the conserved cysteine through the conserved F or W. A D gene is named only where the DNA matches it firmly.

J gene: TRBJ2-2
V gene: TRBV7-2
D gene: TRBD1
CDR3 protein: CASSPTGSYTGELFF
CDR3 DNA: TGTGCCAGCAGCCCGACAGGGTCCTACACCGGGGAGCTGTTTTTT

J gene: TRBJ2-2
V gene: TRBV10-2
D gene: -
CDR3 protein: CASSELVTGGELFF
CDR3 DNA: TGCGCCAGCAGTGAGTTGGTAACCGGCGGGGAGCTGTTTTTT

J gene: TRBJ1-4
V gene: TRBV5-4
D gene: -
CDR3 protein: CASSHFDNREKLFF
CDR3 DNA: TGTGCCAGCAGCCACTTTGACAACAGGGAAAAACTGTTTTTT

J gene: TRBJ2-1
V gene: TRBV18
D gene: TRBD1
CDR3 protein: CASSRQGSEQFF
CDR3 DNA: TGTGCCAGCTCGCGACAGGGGAGTGAGCAGTTCTTC

J gene: TRBJ2-7
V gene: TRBV5-5
D gene: TRBD1
CDR3 protein: CASSLSMGQHYEQYF
CDR3 DNA: TGTGCCAGCAGCTTGTCTATGGGACAGCACTACGAGCAGTACTTC

J gene: TRBJ2-2
V gene: TRBV5-4
D gene: -
CDR3 protein: CASSLRTTNTGELFF
CDR3 DNA: TGTGCCAGCAGCTTGCGGACAACGAACACCGGGGAGCTGTTTTTT

J gene: TRBJ2-7
V gene: TRBV4-3
D gene: -
CDR3 protein: CASSPAHASLYEQYF
CDR3 DNA: TGCGCCAGCAGCCCTGCCCATGCGAGCCTTTACGAGCAGTACTTC

J gene: TRBJ2-1
V gene: TRBV27
D gene: TRBD1
CDR3 protein: CASRARDRALLGLSYNEQFF
CDR3 DNA: TGTGCCAGCAGGGCCCGGGACAGGGCATTGTTGGGACTATCCTACAATGAGCAGTTCTTC

J gene: TRBJ1-1
V gene: TRBV19
D gene: TRBD1
CDR3 protein: CASSGAGTGDEAFF
CDR3 DNA: TGTGCCAGTAGTGGGGCCGGGACAGGGGATGAAGCTTTCTTT

J gene: TRBJ2-7
V gene: TRBV6-1
D gene: TRBD2
CDR3 protein: CASSESAGVTYEQYF
CDR3 DNA: TGTGCCAGCAGTGAAAGCGCGGGAGTGACCTACGAGCAGTACTTC

J gene: TRBJ1-2
V gene: TRBV14
D gene: TRBD1
CDR3 protein: CASSQEYRGTGGYTF
CDR3 DNA: TGTGCCAGCAGCCAAGAGTACAGGGGTACGGGCGGCTACACCTTC

J gene: TRBJ2-2
V gene: TRBV4-1
D gene: TRBD1
CDR3 protein: CASSLQGDTGELFF
CDR3 DNA: TGCGCCAGCAGCCTGCAGGGGGACACCGGGGAGCTGTTTTTT

J gene: TRBJ2-7
V gene: TRBV29-1
D gene: -
CDR3 protein: CSVATSQGSYEQYF
CDR3 DNA: TGCAGCGTTGCAACTTCACAGGGTTCCTACGAGCAGTACTTC

J gene: TRBJ2-7
V gene: TRBV28
D gene: TRBD1
CDR3 protein: CASHRGNPYEQYF
CDR3 DNA: TGTGCCAGTCACAGGGGAAATCCGTACGAGCAGTACTTC

J gene: TRBJ2-1
V gene: TRBV5-4
D gene: -
CDR3 protein: CASSLTPSSLNEQFF
CDR3 DNA: TGTGCCAGCAGCTTGACCCCTAGCAGTTTGAATGAGCAGTTCTTC

J gene: TRBJ2-2
V gene: TRBV18
D gene: -
CDR3 protein: CASSRDTGPTGELFF
CDR3 DNA: TGTGCCAGCTCAAGGGATACAGGGCCCACCGGGGAGCTGTTTTTT

J gene: TRBJ2-7
V gene: TRBV5-4
D gene: TRBD1
CDR3 protein: CASSLSGTGGLEQYF
CDR3 DNA: TGTGCCAGCAGCTTATCAGGGACAGGGGGCCTCGAGCAGTACTTC